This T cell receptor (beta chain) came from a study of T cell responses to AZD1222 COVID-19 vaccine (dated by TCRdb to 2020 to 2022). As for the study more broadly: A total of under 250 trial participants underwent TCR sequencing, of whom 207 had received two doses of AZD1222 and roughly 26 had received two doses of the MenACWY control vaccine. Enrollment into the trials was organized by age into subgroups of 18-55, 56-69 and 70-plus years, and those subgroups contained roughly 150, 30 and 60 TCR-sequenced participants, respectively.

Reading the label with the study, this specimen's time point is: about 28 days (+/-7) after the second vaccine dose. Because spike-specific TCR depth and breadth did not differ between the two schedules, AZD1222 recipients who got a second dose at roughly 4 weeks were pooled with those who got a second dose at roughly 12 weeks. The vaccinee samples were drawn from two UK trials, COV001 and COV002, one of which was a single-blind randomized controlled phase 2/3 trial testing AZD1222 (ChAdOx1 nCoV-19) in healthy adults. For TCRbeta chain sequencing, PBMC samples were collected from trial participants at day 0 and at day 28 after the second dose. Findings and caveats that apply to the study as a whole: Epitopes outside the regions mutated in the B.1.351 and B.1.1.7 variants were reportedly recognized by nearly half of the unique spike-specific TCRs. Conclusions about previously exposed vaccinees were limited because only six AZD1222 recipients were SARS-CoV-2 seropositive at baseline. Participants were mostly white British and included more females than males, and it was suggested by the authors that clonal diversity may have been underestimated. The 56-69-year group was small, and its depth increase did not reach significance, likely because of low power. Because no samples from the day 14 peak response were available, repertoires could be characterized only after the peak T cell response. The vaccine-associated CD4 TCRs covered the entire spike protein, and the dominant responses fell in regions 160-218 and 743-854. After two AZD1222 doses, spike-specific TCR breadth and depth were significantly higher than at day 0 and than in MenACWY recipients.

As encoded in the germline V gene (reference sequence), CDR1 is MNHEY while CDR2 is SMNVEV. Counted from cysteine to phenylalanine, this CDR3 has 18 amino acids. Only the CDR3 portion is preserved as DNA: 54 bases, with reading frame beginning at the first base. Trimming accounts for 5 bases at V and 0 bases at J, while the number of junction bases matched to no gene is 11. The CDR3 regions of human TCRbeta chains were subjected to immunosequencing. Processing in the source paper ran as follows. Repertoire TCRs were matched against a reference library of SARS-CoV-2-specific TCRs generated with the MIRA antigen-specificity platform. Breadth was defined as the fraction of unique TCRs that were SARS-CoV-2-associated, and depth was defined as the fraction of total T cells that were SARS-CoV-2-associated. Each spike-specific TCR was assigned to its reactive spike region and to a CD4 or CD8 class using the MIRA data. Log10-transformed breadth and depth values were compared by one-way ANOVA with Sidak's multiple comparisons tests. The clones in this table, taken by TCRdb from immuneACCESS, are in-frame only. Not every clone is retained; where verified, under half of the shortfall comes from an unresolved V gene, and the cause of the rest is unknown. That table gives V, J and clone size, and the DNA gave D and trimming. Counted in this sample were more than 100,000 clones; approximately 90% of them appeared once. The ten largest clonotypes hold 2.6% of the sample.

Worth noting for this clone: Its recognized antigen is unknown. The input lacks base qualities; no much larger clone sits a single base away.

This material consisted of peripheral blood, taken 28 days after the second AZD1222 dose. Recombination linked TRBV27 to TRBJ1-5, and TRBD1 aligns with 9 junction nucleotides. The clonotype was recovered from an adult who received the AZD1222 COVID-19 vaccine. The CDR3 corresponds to CASSRVVGQGNSNQPQHF. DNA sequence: TGTGCCAGCAGTAGAGTAGTGGGACAGGGCAATAGCAATCAGCCCCAGCATTTT.